A selection of T cell receptor beta chains follows, all from one sample in a study of somatic mutations in cytotoxic T cells in rheumatoid arthritis. TCRdb keeps only in-frame clones here, not all; method: immunoSEQ multiplex PCR. The sample includes approximately 18,000 clones, 65% to 80% seen only once; the top ten take roughly 4.5%. What was sequenced was CD8+ T cells sorted from blood. The receptors shown here come from an adult with rheumatoid arthritis. CDR3s include the opening cysteine and the closing phenylalanine or tryptophan. Each record gives: V gene, J gene, clone size, CDR3 length, D gene, CDR3 DNA, CDR3 protein. D genes are given only for firm matches. Expanded clones are given a class, and other clones once, few, many or no size at all.

>TRBV7-9|TRBJ2-7|medium-sized|13|.
TGTGCCAGCAGCCTGGGGGGCGGGTACGAGCAGTACTTC
CASSLGGGYEQYF
>TRBV30|TRBJ1-2|.|17|.
TGTGCCTGGAGGGGCGGGGGGCTTAACCCGGACAGCTATGGCTACACCTTC
CAWRGGGLNPDSYGYTF
>TRBV5-1|TRBJ2-1|.|15|.
TGCGCCAGCAGCTTCGATGTGGGAACATACAATGAGCAGTTCTTC
CASSFDVGTYNEQFF
>TRBV9|TRBJ2-7|.|14|TRBD1
TGTGCCAGCAGGAAGGGACAGGGGGCTTCCGAGCAGTACTTC
CASRKGQGASEQYF
>TRBV5-6|TRBJ2-1|.|15|.
TGTGCCAGCAGCTTGGGGAGCGCCTTCTACAATGAGCAGTTCTTC
CASSLGSAFYNEQFF
>TRBV10-1|TRBJ2-7|.|16|TRBD1
TGCGCCAGCCCACGCGGAAGGGGGCTCAAGTCCTACGAGCAGTACTTC
CASPRGRGLKSYEQYF
>TRBV30|TRBJ1-5|few|15|TRBD1
TGTGCCTGGAGTGAGGGGACAGGGCGAAATCAGCCCCAGCATTTT
CAWSEGTGRNQPQHF
>TRBV9|TRBJ2-5|.|16|TRBD1
TGTGCCAGCAGCGTCGGGACAGGGGGCTACGGAGAGACCCAGTACTTC
CASSVGTGGYGETQYF
>TRBV7-6|TRBJ1-5|.|15|TRBD1
TGTGCCAGCTCAGGGGGGGGCCCCTGGGGGCAGCCCCAGCATTTT
CASSGGGPWGQPQHF
>TRBV2|TRBJ1-1|.|16|.
TGTGCCAGCAGTGAAGGGGCCTGGGTTTGGAACACTGAAGCTTTCTTT
CASSEGAWVWNTEAFF
>TRBV11-2|TRBJ1-1|.|17|.
TGTGCCAGCAGCTTACACCCTACGGGACACGTAAACACTGAAGCTTTCTTT
CASSLHPTGHVNTEAFF
>TRBV7-9|TRBJ1-1|.|15|TRBD1
TGTGCCAGCAGCTTGGACAGGGGCATGAACACTGAAGCTTTCTTT
CASSLDRGMNTEAFF
>TRBV30|TRBJ2-7|.|13|TRBD1
TGTGCCTGGACGACAGGGTTTTCTTCCGAGCAGTACTTC
CAWTTGFSSEQYF
>TRBV18|TRBJ2-3|.|14|.
TGTGCCAGCTCACCACCGAGGATCACAGATACGCAGTATTTT
CASSPPRITDTQYF
>TRBV9|TRBJ2-7|.|16|.
TGTGCCAGCAGCGGTGGCTCCGGGGCTACTCTCTACGAGCAGTACTTC
CASSGGSGATLYEQYF
>TRBV12-5|TRBJ1-1|.|15|TRBD1
TGTGCTAGTCGAAGGGACAGGGAAGGAAACACTGAAGCTTTCTTT
CASRRDREGNTEAFF
>TRBV5-4|TRBJ2-5|.|14|.
TGTGCCAGCAGCTTGGGCGGTCTGGATGAGACCCAGTACTTC
CASSLGGLDETQYF
>TRBV30|TRBJ1-5|.|14|.
TGTGCCTGGAGTCAACTCCTGAGCAATCAGCCCCAGCATTTT
CAWSQLLSNQPQHF
>TRBV5-1|TRBJ1-1|.|13|.
TGCGCCAGCACCCGAAGTACGAACACTGAAGCTTTCTTT
CASTRSTNTEAFF
>TRBV19|TRBJ2-1|.|15|TRBD1
TGTGCCAGTAGTCTATCGGCAGGGGGCTACAATGAGCAGTTCTTC
CASSLSAGGYNEQFF
>TRBV6-1|TRBJ2-5|.|19|TRBD1
TGTGCCAGCAGGGAACCCATTGGGACAGGGGGCGGTTTGAGGGAGACCCAGTACTTC
CASREPIGTGGGLRETQYF
>TRBV7-2|TRBJ2-7|once|13|.
TGTGCCAGCAGCCCGGGACCCCTCTACGAGCAGTACTTC
CASSPGPLYEQYF
>TRBV6-5|TRBJ2-5|.|15|.
TGTGCCAGCAGTCCCCCGGCCGGGCGGCAAGAGACCCAGTACTTC
CASSPPAGRQETQYF
>TRBV18|TRBJ1-2|.|14|.
TGTGCCAGCTCACCACCATTGACGAACTATGGCTACACCTTC
CASSPPLTNYGYTF
>TRBV14|TRBJ2-7|.|15|.
TGTGCCAGCAGCCAAGCGGGGTCCCTATCCTACGAGCAGTACTTC
CASSQAGSLSYEQYF
>TRBV5-6|TRBJ1-2|once|14|.
TGTGCCAGCAGCCCAGGGGAATATAACTATGGCTACACCTTC
CASSPGEYNYGYTF
>TRBV6-1|TRBJ1-6|.|13|.
TGTGCCAGCAGTGAAGACAGAGTGTCACCCCTCCACTTT
CASSEDRVSPLHF